This is a list of T cell receptor beta chains from one sample in a study of T cells in Graves' hyperthyroidism and ophthalmopathy. TCRdb reprocessed the multiplex PCR reads via MiXCR and lists one record per CDR3 protein. The sample has almost 600,000 distinct CDR3 sequences; around 42% are singletons. The sample was peripheral blood or thyroid tissue (not recorded which). The receptors were sampled from a woman aged 18-29 years with Graves' hyperthyroidism. CDR3s include the opening cysteine and the closing phenylalanine or tryptophan. The D gene is left open where the match is weak. Size is omitted from some rows. Given values are once, few, many or a class for expanded clones.

clone size: .; J gene: TRBJ1-5; V gene: TRBV20-1; D gene: .; CDR3 length: 14; CDR3 DNA: TGCAGTGCTAGAAATATAGCGGGGGATCAGCCCCAGCATTTT; CDR3 protein: CSARNIAGDQPQHF
clone size: .; J gene: TRBJ1-3; V gene: TRBV4-1; D gene: TRBD1; CDR3 length: 16; CDR3 DNA: TGCGCCAGCAGTCAAGGGTCACGACAGGGCGGCAACACCATATATTTT; CDR3 protein: CASSQGSRQGGNTIYF
clone size: .; J gene: TRBJ2-7; V gene: TRBV2; D gene: TRBD2; CDR3 length: 12; CDR3 DNA: TGTGCCGTAGGACTAGAAATCTACGAGCAGTACTTC; CDR3 protein: CAVGLEIYEQYF
clone size: .; J gene: TRBJ1-1; V gene: TRBV10-2; D gene: .; CDR3 length: 16; CDR3 DNA: TGCGCCAGCAGTGAGTCTAATAACAGACCGAACACTGAAGCTTTCTTT; CDR3 protein: CASSESNNRPNTEAFF
clone size: few; J gene: TRBJ2-2; V gene: TRBV4-2; D gene: TRBD2; CDR3 length: 19; CDR3 DNA: TGTGCCAGCAGCCGATGGGTAGCTGGCGGGAGAACGCACACCGGGGAGCTGTTTTTT; CDR3 protein: CASSRWVAGGRTHTGELFF
clone size: many; J gene: TRBJ1-5; V gene: TRBV19; D gene: .; CDR3 length: 14; CDR3 DNA: TGTGCCAGTAGTAAAGCGGGGGCTGATCAGCCCCAGCATTTT; CDR3 protein: CASSKAGADQPQHF
clone size: .; J gene: TRBJ1-3; V gene: TRBV5-1; D gene: TRBD1; CDR3 length: 18; CDR3 DNA: TGCGCCAGCAGCTTGCGGGCCCAGGGGGCAATGGCTGGAAACACCATATATTTT; CDR3 protein: CASSLRAQGAMAGNTIYF
clone size: .; J gene: TRBJ2-1; V gene: TRBV2; D gene: .; CDR3 length: 16; CDR3 DNA: TGTGCCAGCAGTGGCCACGCGCTTTCGGGCTACAATGAGCAGTTCTTC; CDR3 protein: CASSGHALSGYNEQFF
clone size: many; J gene: TRBJ2-7; V gene: TRBV20-1; D gene: TRBD2; CDR3 length: 15; CDR3 DNA: TGCAGTGCTAGACAGGGCGGGAGTGTCTCCTACGAGCAGTACTTC; CDR3 protein: CSARQGGSVSYEQYF
clone size: .; J gene: TRBJ2-7; V gene: TRBV29-1; D gene: TRBD2; CDR3 length: 14; CDR3 DNA: TGCAGCGTTGAAGGACTAGCGGAACCCTACGAGCAGTACTTC; CDR3 protein: CSVEGLAEPYEQYF
clone size: .; J gene: TRBJ2-7; V gene: TRBV7-6; D gene: TRBD2; CDR3 length: 17; CDR3 DNA: TGTGCCAGCAGCCCAGGGACTAGCGGGAGGACCGCTTCCGAGCAGTACTTC; CDR3 protein: CASSPGTSGRTASEQYF
clone size: .; J gene: TRBJ1-2; V gene: TRBV20-1; D gene: .; CDR3 length: 12; CDR3 DNA: TGCAGTGCTAGGATAAGGACTAGCGGAAACACCTTC; CDR3 protein: CSARIRTSGNTF